These T cell receptor beta chains were read from a single sample in a study of cytomegalovirus exposure and HLA in healthy donors. Here immunoSEQ multiplex PCR was the method, and the copy in TCRdb shows in-frame clones only, minus some. The data contain 100,000 to 150,000 clones, about 80% of them singletons. The sequenced sample consisted of PBMCs. These receptors came from a boy aged 2 to 10 in good health and CMV-seronegative. Both conserved end residues are part of each CDR3. D genes are given only for firm matches. The size field is filled for only some rows; it gives once, few, many or a size class.

j_gene	abundance	v_gene	d_gene	CDR3aa	CDR3nt
TRBJ2-1	NA	TRBV5-4	NA	CASSLVQGGYNEQFF	TGTGCCAGCAGCTTGGTACAGGGCGGGTACAATGAGCAGTTCTTC
TRBJ2-7	NA	TRBV6-1	TRBD2	CASMNRAGGPGEQYF	TGTGCCAGCATGAATCGAGCGGGGGGGCCGGGCGAGCAGTACTTC
TRBJ1-1	NA	TRBV9	NA	CASSVGEGGNTEAFF	TGTGCCAGCAGCGTAGGTGAAGGGGGGAACACTGAAGCTTTCTTT
TRBJ2-7	NA	TRBV5-6	NA	CASSLYSSEYEQYF	TGTGCCAGCAGCCTCTACAGTTCCGAATACGAGCAGTACTTC
TRBJ2-7	few	TRBV29-1	TRBD1	CSATGDGAYEQYF	TGCAGCGCCACAGGGGATGGGGCCTACGAGCAGTACTTC
TRBJ1-3	NA	TRBV9	NA	CASSVAPAGAPVRGGNTIYF	TGTGCCAGCAGCGTAGCCCCAGCGGGGGCCCCCGTTAGAGGAGGAAACACCATATATTTT
TRBJ1-2	NA	TRBV7-8	NA	CASSWEGGRVTNYTF	TGTGCCAGCAGCTGGGAGGGTGGGAGGGTAACCAACTACACCTTC
TRBJ2-1	NA	TRBV7-3	TRBD2	CASSILAGGPGEQFF	TGTGCCAGCAGTATACTAGCGGGGGGGCCGGGTGAGCAGTTCTTC
TRBJ1-2	NA	TRBV30	NA	CAWSLNGYGYTF	TGTGCCTGGAGTTTGAACGGCTATGGCTACACCTTC
TRBJ1-4	NA	TRBV14	NA	CASSQARGEKLFF	TGTGCCAGCAGCCAGGCCAGGGGAGAAAAACTGTTTTTT
TRBJ2-1	NA	TRBV19	TRBD2	CASSIWGRADEQFF	TGTGCCAGTAGTATTTGGGGGAGGGCGGATGAGCAGTTCTTC
TRBJ2-2	NA	TRBV2	TRBD2	CASRGASGTGELFF	TGTGCCAGCAGGGGGGCTAGCGGGACCGGGGAGCTGTTTTTT
TRBJ1-1	NA	TRBV6-5	NA	CASSAPRSEAFF	TGTGCCAGCAGCGCTCCTAGATCTGAAGCTTTCTTT
TRBJ1-4	NA	TRBV30	TRBD1	CAWGDRGEKLFF	TGTGCCTGGGGAGACAGGGGGGAAAAACTGTTTTTT
TRBJ2-1	few	TRBV30	NA	CAWRGDLRDEQFF	TGTGCCTGGAGGGGGGACTTGAGGGATGAGCAGTTCTTC
TRBJ2-1	NA	TRBV2	TRBD2	CASSPLAGSYEQFF	TGTGCCAGCAGCCCACTAGCGGGGTCCTATGAGCAGTTCTTC
TRBJ1-2	NA	TRBV4-2	NA	CASSPWAGVTNYGYTF	TGTGCCAGCAGCCCATGGGCAGGGGTTACTAACTATGGCTACACCTTC
TRBJ2-3	NA	TRBV11-2	NA	CASSLDGGRTDTQYF	TGTGCCAGCAGCTTAGACGGCGGTCGCACAGATACGCAGTATTTT
TRBJ1-1	NA	TRBV5-4	TRBD1	CASSRTGSTEAFF	TGTGCCAGCAGCAGGACAGGGAGCACTGAAGCTTTCTTT
TRBJ1-5	NA	TRBV6-1	TRBD1	CASSLGQWGTQPQHF	TGTGCCAGCAGTCTGGGACAGTGGGGAACTCAGCCCCAGCATTTT
TRBJ2-3	NA	TRBV21-1	NA	CASSKALYWTEGHTDTQYF	TGTGCCAGCAGCAAAGCGCTTTATTGGACAGAGGGGCACACAGATACGCAGTATTTT
TRBJ2-1	NA	TRBV27	NA	CASSFDRNEQFF	TGTGCCAGCAGTTTCGACAGGAATGAGCAGTTCTTC
TRBJ2-1	NA	TRBV5-1	TRBD2	CASSLGWTSGNSYNEQFF	TGCGCCAGCAGCTTGGGCTGGACTAGCGGGAACTCCTACAATGAGCAGTTCTTC
TRBJ1-1	NA	TRBV6-4	NA	CASSYSKRNTEAFF	TGTGCCAGCAGTTACTCGAAGAGGAACACTGAAGCTTTCTTT
TRBJ2-7	NA	TRBV5-6	TRBD1	CASSLETGGSYEQYF	TGTGCCAGCAGCTTGGAGACAGGGGGCTCCTACGAGCAGTACTTC
TRBJ2-3	NA	TRBV11-2	NA	CASRSFMDILGTDTQYF	TGTGCCAGCAGATCCTTCATGGACATCTTGGGCACAGATACGCAGTATTTT
TRBJ1-5	NA	TRBV6-4	NA	CASSDGGAHQPQHF	TGTGCCAGCAGTGACGGAGGAGCGCATCAGCCCCAGCATTTT
TRBJ2-1	NA	TRBV19	NA	CASSPGPIYNEQFF	TGTGCCAGTAGTCCAGGGCCGATCTACAATGAGCAGTTCTTC
TRBJ1-4	NA	TRBV6-5	TRBD1	CASRWVDRGNEKLFF	TGTGCCAGCCGATGGGTTGACAGGGGGAATGAAAAACTGTTTTTT
TRBJ1-5	NA	TRBV6-6	NA	CASSQGTRGQPQHF	TGTGCCAGCAGTCAGGGGACCCGAGGTCAGCCCCAGCATTTT
TRBJ1-1	NA	TRBV9	TRBD1	CASSAGTGGRTEAFF	TGTGCCAGCAGCGCCGGGACAGGGGGCCGGACTGAAGCTTTCTTT
TRBJ1-2	NA	TRBV15	TRBD1	CATSSDIRDRDYGYTF	TGTGCCACCAGCAGTGATATCCGGGACAGAGATTATGGCTACACCTTC
TRBJ1-2	NA	TRBV19	NA	CASSIERGSLYGYTF	TGTGCCAGTAGTATAGAAAGGGGAAGCCTCTATGGCTACACCTTC
TRBJ1-3	NA	TRBV28	TRBD1	CASSPPGQHSGNTIYF	TGTGCCAGCAGTCCTCCGGGACAGCACTCTGGAAACACCATATATTTT
TRBJ1-3	NA	TRBV11-2	NA	CASSLDAPSSSGNTIYF	TGTGCCAGCAGCTTAGACGCGCCCTCCTCCTCTGGAAACACCATATATTTT
TRBJ1-6	NA	TRBV2	NA	CASSVGGTYNSPLHF	TGTGCCAGCAGTGTGGGGGGGACCTATAATTCACCCCTCCACTTT
TRBJ2-3	NA	TRBV5-4	TRBD2	CASSFGLAPGVDTQYF	TGTGCCAGCAGCTTCGGACTAGCCCCAGGTGTAGATACGCAGTATTTT
TRBJ1-1	NA	TRBV5-1	NA	CASSLEGHLTGTEAFF	TGCGCCAGCAGCTTGGAAGGACACTTAACGGGCACTGAAGCTTTCTTT
TRBJ1-5	NA	TRBV18	NA	CASSPAADSLNQPQHF	TGTGCCAGCTCACCAGCCGCGGACAGCCTCAATCAGCCCCAGCATTTT
TRBJ1-1	NA	TRBV19	TRBD1	CASSPLSQGASEAFF	TGTGCCAGTAGCCCCCTTAGTCAGGGGGCTTCTGAAGCTTTCTTT
TRBJ1-1	few	TRBV19	NA	CASSIPRGNTEAFF	TGTGCCAGTAGTATCCCCCGCGGGAACACTGAAGCTTTCTTT
TRBJ2-7	NA	TRBV4-3	NA	CASSHSTASYEQYF	TGCGCCAGCAGCCACTCGACAGCTTCCTACGAGCAGTACTTC
TRBJ1-4	NA	TRBV9	NA	CASSVVTGEKLFF	TGTGCCAGCAGCGTCGTTACAGGCGAAAAACTGTTTTTT
TRBJ1-5	NA	TRBV2	NA	CAAQDSDYNQPQHF	TGTGCCGCGCAGGACAGCGACTACAATCAGCCCCAGCATTTT
TRBJ1-1	NA	TRBV6-5	TRBD1	CASSYLGQGATEAFF	TGTGCCAGCAGTTACTTGGGACAGGGCGCAACTGAAGCTTTCTTT
TRBJ2-5	NA	TRBV7-8	TRBD1	CASSLASGQGETQYF	TGTGCCAGCAGCTTAGCCTCGGGACAGGGCGAGACCCAGTACTTC